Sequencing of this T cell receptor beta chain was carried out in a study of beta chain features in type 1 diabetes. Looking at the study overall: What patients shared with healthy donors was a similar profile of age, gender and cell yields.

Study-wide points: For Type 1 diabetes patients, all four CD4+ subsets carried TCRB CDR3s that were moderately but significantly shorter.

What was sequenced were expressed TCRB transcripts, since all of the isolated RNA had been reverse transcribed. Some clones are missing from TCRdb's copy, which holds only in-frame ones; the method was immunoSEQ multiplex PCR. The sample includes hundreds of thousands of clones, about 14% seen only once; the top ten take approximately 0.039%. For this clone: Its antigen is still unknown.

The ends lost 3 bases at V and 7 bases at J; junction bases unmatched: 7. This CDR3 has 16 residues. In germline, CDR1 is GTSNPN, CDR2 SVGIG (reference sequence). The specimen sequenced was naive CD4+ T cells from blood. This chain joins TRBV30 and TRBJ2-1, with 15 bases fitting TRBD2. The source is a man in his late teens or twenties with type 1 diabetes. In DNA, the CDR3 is TGTGCCTGGAGGGAGCCTGGGACTAGCGGGAGGAATGAGCAGTTCTTC. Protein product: CAWREPGTSGRNEQFF. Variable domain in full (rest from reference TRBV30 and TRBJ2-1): SQTIHQWPATLVQPVGSPLSLECTVEGTSNPNLYWYRQAAGRGLQLLFYSVGIGQISSEVPQNLSASRPQDRQFILSSKKLLLSDSGFYLCAWREPGTSGRNEQFFGPGTRLTVL.